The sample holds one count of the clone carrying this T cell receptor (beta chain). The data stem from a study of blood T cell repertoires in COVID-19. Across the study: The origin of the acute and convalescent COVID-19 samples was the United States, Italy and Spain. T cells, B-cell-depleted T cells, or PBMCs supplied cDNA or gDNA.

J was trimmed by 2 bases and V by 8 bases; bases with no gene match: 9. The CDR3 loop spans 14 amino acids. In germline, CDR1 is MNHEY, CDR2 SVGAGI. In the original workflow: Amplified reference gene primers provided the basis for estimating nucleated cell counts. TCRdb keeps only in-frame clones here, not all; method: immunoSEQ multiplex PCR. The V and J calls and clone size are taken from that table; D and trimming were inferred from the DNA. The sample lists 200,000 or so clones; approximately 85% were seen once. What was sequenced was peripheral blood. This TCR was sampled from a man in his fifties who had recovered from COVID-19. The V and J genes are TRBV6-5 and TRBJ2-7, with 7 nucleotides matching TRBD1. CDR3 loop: CASLFRQGAYEQYF. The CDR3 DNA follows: TGTGCCAGCCTGTTCAGGCAGGGGGCCTACGAGCAGTACTTC.